These T cell receptor beta chains were read from a single sample in a study of T cell repertoires in ileal Crohn's disease. Using immunoSEQ multiplex PCR, the repertoire was profiled, and TCRdb retains in-frame clones only, with some absent. The sample yields approximately 7,700 clones, approximately 96% seen once. The sample consisted of ileal tissue. All receptors derive from an adult with Crohn's disease. The CDR3 runs from the conserved cysteine through the conserved F or W. D genes are given only for firm matches.

length: 16
D: -
V: TRBV7-3
CDR3: CASSLDAGRRGNEQFF

length: 11
D: -
V: TRBV19
CDR3: CASREAVGYTF

length: 14
D: -
V: TRBV28
CDR3: CASSFAGARTEAFF

length: 14
D: -
V: TRBV7-9
CDR3: CASRVQGFTGELFF

length: 14
D: -
V: TRBV29-1
CDR3: CSVGEALRPDTQYF

length: 18
D: -
V: TRBV9
CDR3: CASSPGVGGSLTRAPLHF

length: 14
D: TRBD1
V: TRBV28
CDR3: CASITGETNEKLFF

length: 11
D: -
V: TRBV20-1
CDR3: CSASTQGGYTF

length: 13
D: TRBD1
V: TRBV10-3
CDR3: CAITGQGDTEAFF

length: 16
D: -
V: TRBV4-1
CDR3: CASSQGIQGFGNTIYF

length: 14
D: -
V: TRBV9
CDR3: CASSVVAGAGELFF

length: 17
D: -
V: TRBV27
CDR3: CASSLKGLTARGGPQHF

length: 12
D: -
V: TRBV19
CDR3: CASSGDRDKIYF

length: 19
D: TRBD2
V: TRBV7-2
CDR3: CASSLGGGTSGGAQETQYF

length: 14
D: TRBD1
V: TRBV7-6
CDR3: CASTTKTGYEKLFF

length: 16
D: -
V: TRBV6-5
CDR3: CASSYSDSSYQETQYF

length: 13
D: TRBD2
V: TRBV2
CDR3: CAAGRAEQETQYF

length: 15
D: TRBD1
V: TRBV6-5
CDR3: CASSQRTGDQETQYF

length: 14
D: -
V: TRBV6-5
CDR3: CASSLTGYNEKLFF

length: 18
D: TRBD1
V: TRBV9
CDR3: CASSASSPGQGIYNEQFF

length: 12
D: TRBD1
V: TRBV7-3
CDR3: CASSKTGDTQYF

length: 14
D: TRBD1
V: TRBV2
CDR3: CASRLGQVRETQYF

length: 15
D: TRBD2
V: TRBV29-1
CDR3: CSVSRTSGNTDTQYF

length: 15
D: TRBD1
V: TRBV28
CDR3: CASSLGTVNNSPLHF

length: 14
D: -
V: TRBV28
CDR3: CATSDGGGHSPLHF

length: 16
D: TRBD1
V: TRBV4-1
CDR3: CASSQVGTANKETQYF

length: 15
D: -
V: TRBV29-1
CDR3: CSVEKGGGLYNEQFF

length: 12
D: -
V: TRBV7-2
CDR3: CASSVSNYGYTF

length: 16
D: -
V: TRBV28
CDR3: CASSLQGGRIYNEQFF

length: 14
D: TRBD2
V: TRBV28
CDR3: CASSLRGAGAEQYF

length: 14
D: -
V: TRBV19
CDR3: CASTSGSGPLGYTF

length: 16
D: -
V: TRBV7-6
CDR3: CASSLAPGGGRSEQYF

length: 17
D: TRBD1
V: TRBV7-9
CDR3: CASSRGQGESGANVLTF

length: 15
D: -
V: TRBV11-2
CDR3: CASMVGRGNTGELFF

length: 13
D: -
V: TRBV28
CDR3: CASATRDTSSAFF

length: 16
D: TRBD1
V: TRBV6-1
CDR3: CASSGRTGQGGNTIYF

length: 15
D: -
V: TRBV5-1
CDR3: CASSSRGLPQETQYF

length: 14
D: -
V: TRBV5-1
CDR3: CASSLGQGINEQFF

length: 15
D: TRBD1
V: TRBV10-2
CDR3: CASSDDGTGAHEQYF

length: 13
D: -
V: TRBV7-6
CDR3: CASSRRRGETQYF

length: 13
D: -
V: TRBV7-2
CDR3: CATTIGPNYGYTF

length: 15
D: TRBD2
V: TRBV27
CDR3: CASSMLSGGPGELFF

length: 14
D: -
V: TRBV4-2
CDR3: CAPHSSGTSYEQYF

length: 15
D: TRBD2
V: TRBV7-2
CDR3: CASSLIVAGGDEQYF

length: 14
D: -
V: TRBV7-2
CDR3: CASSLRQGNQPQHF

length: 14
D: TRBD1
V: TRBV7-2
CDR3: CASSSDRVVETQYF

length: 15
D: -
V: TRBV28
CDR3: CASSLLGRVRDTQYF

length: 14
D: TRBD1
V: TRBV6-1
CDR3: CASRGQGVGQPQHF

length: 21
D: TRBD2
V: TRBV2
CDR3: CASKGGLAGGRIPASTDTQYF

length: 15
D: TRBD2
V: TRBV2
CDR3: CASSGGTSGGGEQYF

length: 13
D: -
V: TRBV5-6
CDR3: CASSLALRDTQYF

length: 14
D: -
V: TRBV7-9
CDR3: CASSAEQGNTEAFF

length: 13
D: -
V: TRBV5-4
CDR3: CASSLAGGGGYTF

length: 16
D: TRBD1
V: TRBV7-6
CDR3: CASSLGQGSGANVLTF

length: 15
D: -
V: TRBV19
CDR3: CASSMAGRQEYEQFF

length: 13
D: TRBD1
V: TRBV6-1
CDR3: CASSVQGANIQYF

length: 16
D: -
V: TRBV18
CDR3: CASSPPSGIDSYGYTF

length: 12
D: -
V: TRBV29-1
CDR3: CSVVGFQETQYF

length: 14
D: -
V: TRBV2
CDR3: CASSADAANTEAFF

length: 15
D: -
V: TRBV21-1
CDR3: CAGSLTGVGANVLTF